This TCR beta chain appears in the sequencing data of a study of T cell responses to AZD1222 COVID-19 vaccine. Looked up from germline, CDR1 is SGHDT and CDR2 is YYEEEE. This CDR3 is 13 amino acids long. V shed 1 base and J shed 8 bases, with 12 bases lying between them. The table came from immunoSEQ multiplex PCR; TCRdb's copy has only in-frame clones and leaves some out. The sample consists of some 40,000 clones, about four fifths of them appearing once. The V and J genes are TRBV5-6 and TRBJ1-2; D not resolved. The sequence came from an adult who received the MenACWY meningococcal vaccine as a control. The sequencing here drew on peripheral blood, taken 28 days after the second dose of the MenACWY control vaccine. As DNA, the CDR3 is TGTGCCAGCAGCTTGTCCAATCTCGGGGGCTACACCTTC. This codes for CASSLSNLGGYTF.